This T cell receptor (beta chain) was sequenced for a study of cytotoxic CD8 clonotypes in ibrutinib-treated CLL (dated by TCRdb to the early 2020s). With respect to the entire study: The cohort had eleven to twelve relapsed/refractory and about 15 treatment-naive patients; 17 to 18 were IGHV unmutated. Response samples were taken after a median of roughly 12 months on treatment, ranging from roughly 6 to 36 months. Samples averaged approximately 250,000 productive templates and approximately 100,000 productive rearrangements. Cryopreserved peripheral blood mononuclear cells were collected at three points: before therapy, at response, and at either sustained remission or disease progression. Longitudinal samples were obtainable from about 30% of the roughly 90 participants in the trial. Every sample from remission and from progressive disease was obtained while the patients were still on ibrutinib. Responses were partial in some 24 patients and complete in 2; after median around 68 months follow-up, around 15 stayed in remission and some twelve progressed. Findings and caveats that apply to the study as a whole: Public clonotypes were rare and either contracted or stayed stable during treatment, and the rise in clonality at ibrutinib response reflected the expansion of private clonotypes. Sampling times were not matched between sustained-remission and progressing patients, and lymph node repertoires were not studied. Baseline clonality was found to be higher than that of age-matched healthy donors and was strongly correlated with circulating CD8+ T-cell counts. Clonality rose at ibrutinib response, remained stable during sustained remission, and dropped back toward baseline at progression.

From its cysteine to its phenylalanine, the CDR3 spans 17 amino acids. Solely the CDR3 DNA is kept, with 51 bases framed from the first base. The germline V gene (reference sequence) sets CDR1 to SEHNR and CDR2 to FQNEAQ. Germline trimming amounts to 5 bases on V and 0 bases on J, with 6 as the count of junction bases outside the gene matches. Points on this clone: Its recognized antigen is unknown. There are no base qualities to consult, and no much larger clone falls within one base.

Taken with the paper, the label for time point translates to: progressive disease on ibrutinib. For TCR beta library preparation, approximately 2 micrograms of genomic DNA were isolated from cryopreserved PBMCs. Longitudinal blood samples from CLL patients receiving ibrutinib monotherapy were subjected to high-throughput TCR beta sequencing. The patients took part in an open-label, single-center phase 2 trial of ibrutinib monotherapy. Each clonotype received, on average, 10x coverage in deep resolution sequencing performed on a MiSeq, where the target depth lay between 1 in 1 million and 1 in 200,000 T cells. The immunoSEQ hsTCRB Kit was used to generate TCR beta libraries. Concerning the study's data processing: Data were analyzed with ImmunoSEQ Data Assistant and ImmunoSEQ Analyzer, with V, D and J genes assigned per IMGT definitions. Clonality, which ranges from 0 to 1, was calculated by subtracting the normalized Shannon entropy of productive rearrangement frequencies from one. Only overrepresented clonotypes making up at least 0.05% of each patient's repertoire were included in the public clonotype analysis. Fewer than 15 repertoires from age-matched healthy donors, obtained from immuneACCESS, served as clonality controls. Imported from immuneACCESS, the table was reduced by TCRdb to in-frame sequences with V and J called. These copies leave out some clones; in studies compared against another copy, an unresolved V gene accounts for under half, and the cause of the remainder is not known. V, J and clone size are taken as reported in that table, and D and trimming were inferred from the DNA itself. Across this sample there are around 160,000 clones, with around nine tenths seen only once. The ten largest clonotypes hold more than 2.5% of the sample.

Recombination connected TRBV7-9 to TRBJ2-3, with 12 central nucleotides matching TRBD2. Here the sequenced sample was PBMCs, taken at disease progression, from a patient treated with ibrutinib. This TCR came from a human donor with chronic lymphocytic leukemia. The CDR3 region: CASSPTSGGPSTDTQYF. The nucleotides read TGTGCCAGCAGCCCGACTAGCGGGGGACCTAGCACAGATACGCAGTATTTT.